These T cell receptor beta chains were read from a single sample in a study of metastatic and nonmetastatic thyroid tumors. TCRdb re-called the PCR reads via MiXCR. The repertoire has 15,000 to 20,000 clones, 30% to 35% of them found once; the top ten carry under 25%. The sample consisted of adjacent normal tissue. These receptors all stem from a female donor with papillary thyroid cancer or a benign thyroid nodule (not recorded which). Some clones in this sample may be carry-over from other donors' samples. Each CDR3 is given with its conserved first and last residue. The D gene is left open where the match is weak. Clone size is stated in some rows and not others, as once, few, many or a class when expanded.

v_gene	d_gene	j_gene	abundance	CDR3aa	CDR3nt
TRBV20-1	TRBD1	TRBJ1-5	.	CSASNGGGGSNQPQHF	TGCAGTGCTAGCAACGGAGGGGGCGGGAGCAATCAGCCCCAGCATTTT
TRBV5-5	TRBD2	TRBJ2-7	.	CASSLVASGTYEQYF	TGTGCCAGCAGCTTGGTGGCTAGCGGGACCTACGAGCAGTACTTC
TRBV5-4	.	TRBJ2-1	many	CASSSEGWGGEQFF	TGTGCCAGCAGCTCGGAGGGTTGGGGCGGGGAGCAGTTCTTC
TRBV6-5	.	TRBJ2-2	medium-sized	CASSYQWDRTGELFF	TGTGCCAGCAGTTATCAGTGGGACCGCACCGGGGAGCTGTTTTTT
TRBV11-2	TRBD1	TRBJ2-7	.	CASSTQGAFTGSYEQYF	TGTGCCAGCAGCACCCAGGGGGCGTTTACGGGCTCCTACGAGCAGTACTTC
TRBV24-1	.	TRBJ2-3	many	CATSSHSEPTDTQYF	TGCGCCACCAGTTCGCACTCCGAACCCACAGATACGCAGTATTTT
TRBV2	.	TRBJ2-3	medium-sized	CASSAWTDTQYF	TGTGCCAGCAGTGCCTGGACAGATACGCAGTATTTT
TRBV6-1	TRBD1	TRBJ2-7	.	CASSEERTGGSEQYF	TGTGCCAGCAGTGAAGAAAGGACAGGGGGCTCCGAGCAGTACTTC
TRBV6-2/TRBV6-3	TRBD2	TRBJ2-1	.	CASRSLTSDRGNEQFF	TGTGCCAGCAGGTCCCTAACTAGCGATCGGGGCAATGAGCAGTTCTTC
TRBV7-3	.	TRBJ2-1	.	CASSSHPGLGNEQFF	TGTGCCAGCAGCTCACATCCGGGACTGGGGAATGAGCAGTTCTTC
TRBV4-1	TRBD1	TRBJ2-5	medium-sized	CASSPRARGQYGETQYF	TGCGCCAGCAGCCCAAGGGCCAGGGGGCAATACGGAGAGACCCAGTACTTC
TRBV11-2	.	TRBJ2-3	.	CASSLGAGLADTQYF	TGTGCCAGCAGCTTAGGGGCGGGATTGGCAGATACGCAGTATTTT
TRBV3-1	.	TRBJ2-2	many	CASSQWGGASPGELFF	TGTGCCAGCAGCCAATGGGGGGGGGCCTCCCCCGGGGAGCTGTTTTTT
TRBV6-1	.	TRBJ2-2	few	CASSEAGGWGELFF	TGTGCCAGCAGTGAAGCGGGGGGCTGGGGGGAGCTGTTTTTT
TRBV6-1	TRBD2	TRBJ2-2	.	CASRRTSGSNTGELFF	TGTGCCAGCAGACGGACTAGCGGGAGTAACACCGGGGAGCTGTTTTTT
TRBV19	.	TRBJ2-5	many	CASSIGDGETQYF	TGTGCCAGTAGTATAGGGGACGGGGAGACCCAGTACTTC
TRBV18	.	TRBJ2-6	.	CASSLQQGSGANVLTF	TGTGCCAGCTCGCTCCAGCAGGGGTCAGGGGCCAACGTCCTGACTTTC
TRBV7-8	.	TRBJ2-5	few	CASSWRIQETQYF	TGTGCCAGCAGCTGGAGGATACAAGAGACCCAGTACTTC
TRBV28	.	TRBJ2-4	many	CASSLVDVAKNIQYF	TGTGCCAGCAGTTTAGTAGACGTAGCCAAAAACATTCAGTACTTC
TRBV9	.	TRBJ2-5	.	CASSLGGRDQETQYF	TGTGCCAGCAGCCTCGGGGGCCGTGACCAAGAGACCCAGTACTTC
TRBV12-3/TRBV12-4	TRBD2	TRBJ2-7	.	CASSGRGSGPYEQYF	TGTGCCAGCAGTGGCCGAGGTAGCGGGCCGTACGAGCAGTACTTC
TRBV6-2/TRBV6-3	.	TRBJ2-3	few	CASNSGLSNTQYF	TGTGCCAGCAATTCGGGGCTTTCGAATACGCAGTATTTT
TRBV2	TRBD2	TRBJ2-7	many	CASSEAPSGSQGEQYF	TGTGCCAGCAGTGAAGCGCCTAGCGGGAGTCAGGGCGAGCAGTACTTC
TRBV5-1	TRBD2	TRBJ2-3	.	CASSLGTSGSTDTQYF	TGCGCCAGCAGCTTGGGGACTAGCGGGAGCACAGATACGCAGTATTTT
TRBV6-5	.	TRBJ1-1	medium-sized	CASSYSEEAAFF	TGTGCCAGCAGTTACTCTGAAGAGGCGGCTTTCTTT
TRBV12-3/TRBV12-4	TRBD2	TRBJ2-1	.	CASSPAGLAVYNEQFF	TGTGCCAGCAGTCCTGCGGGACTAGCGGTCTACAATGAGCAGTTCTTC
TRBV2	TRBD2	TRBJ2-7	.	CATSLAGDTYEQYF	TGTGCAACCAGTCTAGCGGGGGATACGTACGAGCAGTACTTC
TRBV11-2	.	TRBJ2-1	.	CASSLDLGTPSYNEQFF	TGTGCCAGCAGCTTAGATCTTGGGACACCATCCTACAATGAGCAGTTCTTC
TRBV6-1	TRBD2	TRBJ2-1	few	CASSPTSGSYNEQFF	TGTGCCAGCAGCCCGACTAGCGGGAGCTACAATGAGCAGTTCTTC
TRBV19	.	TRBJ2-2	.	CASSMGTSGELFF	TGTGCCAGTAGTATGGGGACGTCCGGGGAGCTGTTTTTT
TRBV12-3/TRBV12-4	TRBD1	TRBJ2-1	many	CASSLAGGTGGNEQFF	TGTGCCAGCAGTTTAGCGGGGGGGACAGGGGGCAATGAGCAGTTCTTC
TRBV20-1	TRBD1	TRBJ1-1	medium-sized	CSAREFRQGAMNTEAFF	TGCAGTGCTAGAGAGTTCCGACAGGGGGCAATGAACACTGAAGCTTTCTTT
TRBV6-1	TRBD1	TRBJ1-1	.	CASRGGTGGPGTEAFF	TGTGCCAGCAGAGGGGGGACAGGGGGGCCGGGCACTGAAGCTTTCTTT
TRBV6-4	TRBD1	TRBJ1-2	few	CASREQGAVYGYTF	TGTGCCAGCAGGGAGCAGGGGGCGGTCTATGGCTACACCTTC
TRBV4-1	.	TRBJ2-1	.	CASSQVRAVNEQFF	TGCGCCAGCAGCCAAGTAAGGGCCGTCAATGAGCAGTTCTTC
TRBV6-1	.	TRBJ2-7	many	CASRGLAYGQYF	TGCGCCAGCAGAGGACTTGCCTACGGGCAGTACTTC
TRBV28	.	TRBJ1-2	medium-sized	CASRPTGADGYTF	TGTGCCAGCAGGCCAACAGGCGCGGATGGCTACACCTTC
TRBV5-1	.	TRBJ2-2	medium-sized	CASSPGLWNTGELFF	TGCGCCAGCAGCCCGGGACTCTGGAACACCGGGGAGCTGTTTTTT
TRBV20-1	TRBD2	TRBJ2-7	.	CSARDLDAPSGNSYEQYF	TGCAGTGCTAGAGATCTGGATGCCCCTAGCGGGAACTCCTACGAGCAGTACTTC
TRBV2	.	TRBJ1-1	few	CASSDRLNTEAFF	TGTGCCAGCAGTGACCGGTTGAACACTGAAGCTTTCTTT
TRBV6-1	.	TRBJ1-2	few	CASRGGFYGYTF	TGTGCCAGCAGAGGGGGGTTCTATGGCTACACCTTC
TRBV6-1	.	TRBJ1-5	few	CASGQSNQPQHF	TGTGCCAGCGGGCAAAGCAATCAGCCCCAGCATTTT
TRBV30	TRBD1	TRBJ1-5	.	CAWSLGTGGTSNQPQHF	TGTGCCTGGAGTCTTGGGACAGGGGGTACAAGCAATCAGCCCCAGCATTTT
TRBV6-1	TRBD1	TRBJ2-1	medium-sized	CASSEAIRGYYNEQFF	TGTGCCAGCAGTGAGGCAATCAGGGGGTATTACAATGAGCAGTTCTTC
TRBV18	TRBD2	TRBJ2-1	many	CASSPLPGGVYNEQFF	TGTGCCAGCTCACCACTTCCGGGGGGAGTTTACAATGAGCAGTTCTTC
TRBV5-8	.	TRBJ2-7	.	CASSLLGDLEQYF	TGTGCCAGCAGCTTGTTGGGGGACCTCGAGCAGTACTTC
TRBV28	TRBD1	TRBJ2-7	few	CASSLSGGQGGVQYF	TGTGCCAGCAGTTTATCCGGCGGACAGGGGGGTGTGCAGTACTTC
TRBV11-2	.	TRBJ2-7	many	CASSLDPSYEQYF	TGTGCCAGCAGCTTAGACCCCTCCTACGAGCAGTACTTC
TRBV18	.	TRBJ2-5	many	CASSIQETQYF	TGTGCCAGCTCAATTCAAGAGACCCAGTACTTC
TRBV2	.	TRBJ2-5	.	CASGARETQYF	TGTGCCAGCGGGGCCCGGGAGACCCAGTACTTC
TRBV6-2/TRBV6-3	.	TRBJ2-1	.	CASNWGRAVLYNEQFF	TGTGCCAGCAATTGGGGCCGGGCGGTACTTTACAATGAGCAGTTCTTC
TRBV28	.	TRBJ2-3	few	CASTPDSGTDTQYF	TGTGCCAGCACCCCGGACAGCGGCACAGATACGCAGTATTTT
TRBV7-8	.	TRBJ2-2	.	CASSPRGATGGELFF	TGTGCCAGCAGCCCAAGGGGCGCGACGGGCGGGGAGCTGTTTTTT
TRBV6-2/TRBV6-3	TRBD2	TRBJ2-1	.	CASSYGSGGAGEQFF	TGTGCCAGCAGTTACGGTAGCGGGGGGGCCGGTGAGCAGTTCTTC
TRBV6-2/TRBV6-3	TRBD2	TRBJ2-1	few	CASSYAGGPGEQFF	TGTGCCAGCAGTTACGCGGGAGGGCCGGGTGAGCAGTTCTTC